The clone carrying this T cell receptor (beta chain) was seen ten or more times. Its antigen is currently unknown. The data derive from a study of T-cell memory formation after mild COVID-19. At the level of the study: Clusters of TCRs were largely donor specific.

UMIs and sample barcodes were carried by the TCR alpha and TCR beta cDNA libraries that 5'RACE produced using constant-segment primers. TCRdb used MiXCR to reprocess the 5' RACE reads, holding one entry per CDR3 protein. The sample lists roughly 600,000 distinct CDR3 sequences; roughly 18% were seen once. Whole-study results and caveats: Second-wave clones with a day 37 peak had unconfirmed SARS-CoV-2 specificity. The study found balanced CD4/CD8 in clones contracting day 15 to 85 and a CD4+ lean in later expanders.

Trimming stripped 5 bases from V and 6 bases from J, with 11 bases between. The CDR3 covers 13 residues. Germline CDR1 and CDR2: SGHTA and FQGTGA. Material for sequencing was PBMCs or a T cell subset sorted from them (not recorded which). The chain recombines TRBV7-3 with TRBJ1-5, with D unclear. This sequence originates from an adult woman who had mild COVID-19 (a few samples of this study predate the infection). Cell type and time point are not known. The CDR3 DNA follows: TGTGCCAGCAGCGAAAATGACGGTCAGCCCCAGCATTTT. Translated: CASSENDGQPQHF. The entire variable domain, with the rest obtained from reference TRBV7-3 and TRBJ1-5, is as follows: GAGVSQTPSNKVTEKGKYVELRCDPISGHTALYWYRQSLGQGPEFLIYFQGTGAADDSGLPNDRFFAVRPEGSVSTLKIQRTERGDSAVYLCASSENDGQPQHFGDGTRLSIL.